Shown below are 25 T cell receptor beta chains from a single sample sequenced in a study of regulatory T cells in long-lasting Graves disease. The time point is: persistent/refractory GD, antithyroid drugs over 5 years with positive TRAb. PBMCs provided the RNA from which the TCR library was made. CDR3 regions were amplified by Arm-PCR using iRepertoire HTBI primers to build TCR beta libraries. Via MiXCR, TCRdb re-called the multiplex PCR reads, giving one row per CDR3 protein. The sample has around 430,000 distinct CDR3 sequences, under 25% seen once. This material consisted of peripheral blood mononuclear cells (PBMCs), taken when the disease was refractory, from a patient treated with antithyroid drugs. Receptor source: a female donor with Graves disease.

In this sample, this clonotype turned up a few times. This chain links TRBV12-3 or TRBV12-4 with TRBJ2-1, with D perhaps matching TRBD1 (5 bases). The V gene lost 5 bases and the J gene lost 4 bases, with 18 bases spanning the gap. The CDR3 has 16 amino acids. The CDR3 region is CASSPLGVRPYNEQFF. CDR3 DNA sequence: TGTGCCAGCAGTCCCTTAGGGGTTCGCCCATACAATGAGCAGTTCTTC.

This clonotype was counted only a few times. The rearrangement uses TRBV18 and TRBJ1-4, with TRBD1 identical over 7 bases. V trimming: 4 bases; J trimming: 8 bases; junction bases outside the gene matches: 4. CDR3 size: 13 residues. Germline V gives CDR1 KGHSH, CDR2 LQKENI. CDR3 amino acids: CASSRSTGEKLFF. The DNA for the CDR3 is TGTGCCAGCTCACGGTCGACAGGGGAAAAACTGTTTTTT.

There are a few counts of this clonotype. This chain connects TRBV5-1 to TRBJ1-5, with D maybe TRBD1 (6 bases). From germline, CDR1 is SGHRS and CDR2 YFSETQ. V shed 0 bases and J shed 7 bases, with 14 bases lying between them. CDR3 length: 15 residues. CDR3 DNA: TGCGCCAGCAGCTTGGAGGCAGGGGCTGAACAGCCCCAGCATTTT. This translates into CASSLEAGAEQPQHF. The full variable domain, in which reference TRBV5-1 and TRBJ1-5 provide the parts outside the CDR3, is KAGVTQTPRYLIKTRGQQVTLSCSPISGHRSVSWYQQTPGQGLQFLFEYFSETQRNKGNFPGRFSGRQFSNSRSEMNVSTLELGDSALYLCASSLEAGAEQPQHFGDGTRLSIL.

This clonotype has more than one count but fewer than ten. This rearrangement joins TRBV5-1 to TRBJ2-2, with TRBD1 matching 9 bases. V gave up 5 bases and J gave up 5 bases; unmatched junction bases: 7. The CDR3 totals 15 residues. Germline CDR1 SGHRS, CDR2 YFSETQ. CDR3 protein: CASRPWTGETGELFF. CDR3 bases: TGCGCCAGCAGACCTTGGACAGGGGAAACCGGGGAGCTGTTTTTT. Full variable domain (missing parts from reference TRBV5-1 and TRBJ2-2): KAGVTQTPRYLIKTRGQQVTLSCSPISGHRSVSWYQQTPGQGLQFLFEYFSETQRNKGNFPGRFSGRQFSNSRSEMNVSTLELGDSALYLCASRPWTGETGELFFGEGSRLTVL.

Comment on this clonotype: This may come from a read error, since a much larger clone is one base off. This chain uses TRBV10-3 with TRBJ1-6; D not resolved. Germline lookup yields CDR1 ENHRY and CDR2 SYGVKD. There are 13 residues in the CDR3. The CDR3 DNA is TGTGCCGTCAGCAACGCCTATAATTCACCCCTCCACTTT. Protein: CAVSNAYNSPLHF.

J is TRBJ1-1 and V is TRBV7-6; D gene uncertain. This CDR3 is 13 amino acids long. V lost 1 base, J lost 11 bases, and 14 bases lay in between. Looked up from germline, CDR1 is SGHVS and CDR2 is FNYEAQ. The chain's CDR3 is CASSLDVNLEAFF. In nucleotides, the CDR3 is TGTGCCAGCAGCTTAGATGTCAACCTGGAGGCTTTCTTT.

Only a few counts were recorded for this clonotype. The gene calls are TRBV5-1 and TRBJ2-4; 9 bases agree with TRBD1. CDR3 size: 14 residues. Germline V lookup: CDR1 SGHRS, CDR2 YFSETQ. V lost 0 bases, J lost 7 bases, and 2 bases stayed unmatched. In DNA, the CDR3 is TGCGCCAGCAGCTTGGGAGGGACAGGGAACATTCAGTACTTC. The encoded protein is CASSLGGTGNIQYF. Looking up the rest from reference TRBV5-1 and TRBJ2-4 gives the full variable domain: KAGVTQTPRYLIKTRGQQVTLSCSPISGHRSVSWYQQTPGQGLQFLFEYFSETQRNKGNFPGRFSGRQFSNSRSEMNVSTLELGDSALYLCASSLGGTGNIQYFGAGTRLSVL.

V and J are TRBV29-1 and TRBJ2-5; D assignment may be TRBD1 or TRBD2 (5 bases each). Germline CDR1 and CDR2: SQVTM and ANQGSEA. The CDR3 is made up of 14 amino acids. Deletions cut 5 bases from V and 5 bases from J, with 18 bases between. This chain's CDR3 is CSVPPGTRLETQYF. CDR3 nucleotides: TGCAGCGTTCCTCCAGGGACCCGCCTGGAGACCCAGTACTTC.

There are a few counts of this clonotype. V usage is TRBV6-2 or TRBV6-3 and J usage is TRBJ1-2; D unresolved. Germline CDR1 is MNHEY and CDR2 is SVGEGT. With 7 bases removed from V and 2 bases from J, the gap between germline ends came to 17 bases. This CDR3 spans 15 amino acids. The CDR3 region has the DNA TGTGCCAGCACGGTAGCGTACAGAACAAACTATGGCTACACCTTC. It codes for CASTVAYRTNYGYTF.

The chain recombines TRBV7-9 with TRBJ2-1, with TRBD2 as a possible D gene (7 bases). The CDR3 extends over 15 amino acids. The V gene's germline CDR1 is SEHNR and CDR2 FQNEAQ (reference sequence). V dropped 5 bases and J dropped 4 bases, with 15 bases sitting between them. DNA for the CDR3: TGTGCCAGCAGCCCTACAGAGGGGGGGTACAATGAGCAGTTCTTC. Translating gives CASSPTEGGYNEQFF.

The chain combines TRBV19 with TRBJ2-2; 7 positions agree with TRBD2. The trim removed 3 bases at V and 2 bases at J, leaving 3 bases unmatched. The V gene's germline CDR1 is LNHDA and CDR2 SQIVND (reference sequence). The CDR3 loop spans 15 amino acids. For the CDR3, the DNA is TGTGCCAGTAGTATGCGGGAGCCCAACACCGGGGAGCTGTTTTTT. Encoded protein: CASSMREPNTGELFF.

This clonotype was found once. This rearrangement joins TRBV30 to TRBJ2-5; 8 bases map to TRBD1. The length of the CDR3 is 15 residues. Germline V gene data show CDR1 as GTSNPN and CDR2 as SVGIG (reference sequence). With V trimmed by 3 bases and J by 5 bases, 11 bases remained unmatched. CDR3 DNA: TGTGCCTGGAGCCCAGTCGACAGGGGAGGCGAGACCCAGTACTTC. Its translation is CAWSPVDRGGETQYF.

This clonotype was detected ten times or more. The J gene is TRBJ2-5, the V gene TRBV2; D is unresolved. V lost 3 bases and J lost 4, with 12 bases in between. The germline V gene has CDR1 SNHLY and CDR2 FYNNEI. This CDR3 has 14 residues. CDR3 protein: CASSDSGIRETQYF. As DNA, the CDR3 is TGTGCCAGCAGTGATTCGGGCATAAGAGAGACCCAGTACTTC.

This clonotype was detected ten times or more. V is TRBV28 and J is TRBJ1-5; no firm D call. The CDR3 is 14 residues long. Germline-derived CDR1 and CDR2 are MDHEN and SYDVKM. V shed 2 bases and J shed 6 bases, with 11 bases lying between them. The CDR3 here is CASSLERGSQPQHF. The CDR3, as DNA: TGTGCCAGCAGTTTAGAGCGCGGGAGTCAGCCCCAGCATTTT.

This rearrangement joins TRBV5-1 to TRBJ2-7, with 7 bases fitting TRBD2. Trimming removed 0 bases from V and 3 bases from J; junction bases left unmatched: 9. Germline V gives CDR1 SGHRS, CDR2 YFSETQ. There are 16 residues in the CDR3. CDR3 region: CASSLAAGLADYEQYF. CDR3 sequence (DNA): TGCGCCAGCAGCTTGGCAGCTGGTCTAGCGGACTACGAGCAGTACTTC.

The chain combines TRBV7-2 with TRBJ2-2, with D perhaps TRBD1 or TRBD2 (5 bases each). There are 16 residues in the CDR3. Trimming left V 5 bases short and J 3 bases short, with 16 bases between. CDR1 is SGHTA and CDR2 is FQGNSA in the germline V gene. CDR3 nucleotides: TGTGCCAGCAGCCGAGGGGTGGAGGAAGACACCGGGGAGCTGTTTTTT. Translated: CASSRGVEEDTGELFF.

In DNA form, the CDR3 reads TGCAGTGCTAGACGGACTAGCGGTACCTACGAGCAGTACTTC. Translation gives CSARRTSGTYEQYF. The chain uses TRBV20-1 and TRBJ2-7, with 10 bases that match TRBD2. The CDR3 is 14 residues long. The junction had 3 bases not matched to a gene; V was cut back by 2 bases and J by 2 bases. From germline, CDR1 is DFQATT and CDR2 SNEGSKA (reference sequence).

The table lists this clonotype with a few counts. The rearrangement links TRBV12-3 or TRBV12-4 to TRBJ1-1; 7 nucleotides line up with TRBD1. The CDR3 consists of 14 residues. The junction had 4 bases not matched to a gene; V was cut back by 6 bases and J by 0 bases. CDR3 in amino acids: CASSNRGLNTEAFF. Here the CDR3 DNA reads TGTGCCAGCAGCAACAGGGGCCTGAACACTGAAGCTTTCTTT.

This sequence joins TRBV19 and TRBJ2-6; 7 nucleotides match TRBD1. This CDR3 is 16 amino acids long. Germline V CDR1 and CDR2: LNHDA, SQIVND (reference sequence). Trimming removed 7 bases from V and 7 bases from J; junction bases left unmatched: 13. The CDR3 coding sequence is TGTGCCAGTAAAAGGACAGGCCTCGATAGAGCCAACGTCCTGACTTTC. It specifies CASKRTGLDRANVLTF.

This chain joins TRBV12-3 or TRBV12-4 and TRBJ1-5, with 7 bases that match TRBD1. The CDR3 length is 14 residues. Trimming cost V 3 bases and J 5 bases; bases outside gene matches: 4. This chain's CDR3 is CASSFNRGDQPQHF. In nucleotides, the CDR3 is TGTGCCAGCAGTTTCAACAGGGGTGATCAGCCCCAGCATTTT.

This clonotype was found many times. The chain joins TRBV11-2 to TRBJ2-2, with D maybe TRBD1 (6 bases). This CDR3 has 15 residues. The germline V and J ends were trimmed by 6 bases and 2 bases, with 13 bases remaining between them. CDR1 and CDR2 from the germline V gene are SGHAT and FQNNGV. In DNA, the CDR3 is TGTGCCAGCAGTAAGGACAGCAGTAACACCGGGGAGCTGTTTTTT. Amino acids: CASSKDSSNTGELFF.

This sequence joins TRBV5-1 and TRBJ1-4; D is possibly TRBD1 (5 bases). This CDR3 spans 16 amino acids. V shed 4 bases and J shed 7 bases, with 20 bases lying between them. Germline CDR1 and CDR2: SGHRS and YFSETQ. The CDR3 protein is CASSIRYQGVGEKLFF. The CDR3 region has the DNA TGCGCCAGCAGCATCCGTTATCAGGGTGTCGGTGAAAAACTGTTTTTT.

This clonotype occurred many times. V and J are TRBV20-1 and TRBJ2-7, with D unclear. The V gene's germline CDR1 is DFQATT and CDR2 SNEGSKA (reference sequence). The CDR3 loop spans 13 amino acids. V lost 3 bases and J lost 5, with 14 bases in between. CDR3 region: CSAREPESHEQYF. CDR3 sequence (DNA): TGCAGTGCTAGGGAACCGGAGTCCCACGAGCAGTACTTC.

This clonotype appeared many times. The chain links TRBV6-1 to TRBJ1-1, with D unclear. The CDR3 extends over 14 amino acids. CDR1 and CDR2 from the germline V gene are MNHNS and SASEGT. With 7 bases removed from V and 1 base from J, the gap between germline ends came to 13 bases. The CDR3: CASNPTPENTEAFF. As DNA, the CDR3 is TGTGCCAGCAACCCTACTCCGGAGAACACTGAAGCTTTCTTT.

This clonotype has more than one count but fewer than ten. The chain uses TRBV11-2 and TRBJ1-6; D possibly corresponds to TRBD1 (6 bases). The V gene lost 5 bases and the J gene lost 7 bases, with 9 bases spanning the gap. The CDR3 is made up of 13 amino acids. CDR1 and CDR2 from the germline V gene are SGHAT and FQNNGV. This CDR3 reads CASSPGANSPLHF. As DNA, the CDR3 is TGTGCCAGCAGCCCAGGGGCAAATTCACCCCTCCACTTT.